This T cell receptor (beta chain) came from a study of shared clonotypes between healthy human individuals. Only CD45RO-negative cells positively selected for CCR7 counted as naive CD8 cells, so terminally differentiated effector memory CD45RA+ cells were excluded. CDR3 length equals 13 residues. Germline V gene lookup returns CDR1 SGHVS and CDR2 FQNEAQ. Trimming shortened V by 8 bases and J by 10 bases, and 15 bases separated the two germline ends. TCRdb keeps only in-frame clones here, not all; method: immunoSEQ multiplex PCR. The sample gives 550,000 to 750,000 clones, roughly 95% of which show up once; 0.085% to 0.11% is in the top ten.

The TCR originated in a woman younger than 45 in good health. V gene TRBV7-8 combines with J gene TRBJ1-6; weak D call: TRBD1 (5 bases). The sample taken for sequencing was naive CD8+ T cells sorted from blood. CDR3 coding DNA: TGTGCCAGCCTCGGGACTCCCCTATCACCCCTCCACTTT. This gives the protein CASLGTPLSPLHF.